The rows below give T cell receptor beta chains drawn from one sample of a study of blood T cell repertoires in COVID-19. Generated by immunoSEQ multiplex PCR, the TCRdb table keeps only in-frame clones and is missing some. The sample comprises about 62,000 clones, about 87% of which are singletons, and more than 0.8% rests with the top ten. The specimen was peripheral blood. The source of these receptors is a man in his 70s with acute or convalescent COVID-19. Both conserved end residues are trimmed from each CDR3. The order of the fields is J gene, V gene, CDR3 protein.

>TRBJ2-7|TRBV28
ASGQGTYEQY
>TRBJ2-7|TRBV6-5
ASSSPSTGAYEQY
>TRBJ2-7|TRBV14
ASSQRSYEQY
>TRBJ2-2|TRBV7-6
ASSLKGAGSSTGELF
>TRBJ1-1|TRBV11-2
ASSPQGYTEAF
>TRBJ2-7|TRBV7-9
ASSPGQGYEQY
>TRBJ2-7|TRBV28
AISPWGQGMAYEQY
>TRBJ1-5|TRBV10-3
AISEPRTGASNNSNQPQH
>TRBJ2-1|TRBV7-3
ASSSDLGLAGVDEQF
>TRBJ1-1|TRBV3-1/TRBV3-2
ASGQLNTEAF
>TRBJ2-1|TRBV6-6
ASSYWRNEQF
>TRBJ1-4|TRBV20-1
SAQTNEKLF
>TRBJ1-2|TRBV19
ASTSVTGGSYGYT
>TRBJ2-7|TRBV21-1
ASSPRLFGKDSLNYEQY
>TRBJ1-5|TRBV7-9
ASSPNYSNQPQH
>TRBJ2-5|TRBV5-1
ASSLIRSPETQY
>TRBJ2-7|TRBV7-6
ASRASGGATYEQY
>TRBJ2-3|TRBV3-1/TRBV3-2
ASSQLQLLAGRDTQY
>TRBJ2-1|TRBV2
ASRRDYPRYNEQF
>TRBJ2-1|TRBV7-3
ASSLMTSGRNEQF
>TRBJ2-3|TRBV2
ASSLAGGAIDTQY
>TRBJ1-2|TRBV28
ASTLDRGLNGYT
>TRBJ1-4|TRBV11-2
ASSPYHLGGEKLF
>TRBJ2-1|TRBV11-3
ASSLGLATNEQF
>TRBJ1-4|TRBV2
ASSGGGQREKLF
>TRBJ2-1|TRBV3-1/TRBV3-2
ASQKDGGLHNEQF
>TRBJ1-2|TRBV7-9
ASSFANGYGYT
>TRBJ1-2|TRBV29-1
SVAAGYYGYT
>TRBJ1-4|TRBV27
ASGDRGLYNEKLF
>TRBJ2-4|TRBV6-2/TRBV6-3
ASSYPGTALGGSIQY
>TRBJ1-5|TRBV5-6
ASSPRSTGNQPQH
>TRBJ2-7|TRBV27
ASSLEGVGSYEQY
>TRBJ1-1|TRBV2
ASVVGLEAF
>TRBJ1-6|TRBV3-1/TRBV3-2
ASSHRTANSPLH
>TRBJ2-2|TRBV5-4
ASSLGQGAGGELF
>TRBJ1-4|TRBV15
ATSTAGSSNGF
>TRBJ1-2|TRBV6-4
ASSDRGGGYT
>TRBJ1-2|TRBV5-1
ASQEGVGGYT
>TRBJ1-1|TRBV15
ATSTRVRAGEAF
>TRBJ2-7|TRBV9
ASSAAQSYEQY
>TRBJ2-1|TRBV5-1
ASSPGLAGGDVGQF
>TRBJ1-4|TRBV29-1
SVAGRNEKLF
>TRBJ2-7|TRBV7-9
ASSLLAEDEQY
>TRBJ1-2|TRBV4-1
ASSQERDGYT
>TRBJ1-1|TRBV5-1
ASSLRQGAEAF
>TRBJ2-1|TRBV2
ASTYYGTYNEQF
>TRBJ2-5|TRBV9
ASSVRGVAGSGETQY
>TRBJ1-1|TRBV7-9
ASSSRYGRMNTEAF
>TRBJ2-2|TRBV5-1
ASSSARDSPTGELF
>TRBJ2-5|TRBV7-6
ASSLRGQETQY
>TRBJ1-2|TRBV12-3/TRBV12-4
ASSQDRGQL
>TRBJ1-2|TRBV6-5
ASSTGFTTDGYT
>TRBJ2-5|TRBV5-1
ASSSPVGLGGRYQETQY
>TRBJ2-3|TRBV19
ATAAAGVSTDTQY
>TRBJ1-5|TRBV28
ANGAGDQPQH
>TRBJ1-1|TRBV2
ASSELGQGGTEAF
>TRBJ1-1|TRBV7-9
ASSLQMNTEAF
>TRBJ2-1|TRBV29-1
SANLVAGNEQF
>TRBJ2-3|TRBV4-2
ASSQKPGTSGSLDTQY